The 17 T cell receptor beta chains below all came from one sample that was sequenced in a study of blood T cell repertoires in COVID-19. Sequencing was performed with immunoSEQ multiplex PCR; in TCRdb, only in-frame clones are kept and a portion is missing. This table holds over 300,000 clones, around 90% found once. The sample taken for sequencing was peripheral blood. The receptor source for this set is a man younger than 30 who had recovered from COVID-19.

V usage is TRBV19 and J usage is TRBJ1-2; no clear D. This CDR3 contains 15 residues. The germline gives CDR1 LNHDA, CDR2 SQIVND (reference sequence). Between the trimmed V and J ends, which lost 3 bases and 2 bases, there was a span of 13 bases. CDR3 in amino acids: CASSIGLASNYGYTF. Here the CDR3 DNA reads TGTGCCAGTAGTATCGGTCTAGCCTCCAACTATGGCTACACCTTC.

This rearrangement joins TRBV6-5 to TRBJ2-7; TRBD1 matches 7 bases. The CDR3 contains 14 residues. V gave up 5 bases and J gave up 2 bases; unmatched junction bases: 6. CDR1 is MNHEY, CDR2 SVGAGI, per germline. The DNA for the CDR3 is TGTGCCAGCAGTCACCGGGACAGAACCTACGAGCAGTACTTC. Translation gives CASSHRDRTYEQYF.

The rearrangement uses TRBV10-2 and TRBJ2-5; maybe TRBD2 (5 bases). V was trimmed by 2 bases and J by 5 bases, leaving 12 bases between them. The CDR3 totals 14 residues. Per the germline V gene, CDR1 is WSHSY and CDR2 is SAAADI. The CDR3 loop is CASSEGLPPETQYF. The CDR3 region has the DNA TGCGCCAGCAGTGAGGGACTGCCACCTGAGACCCAGTACTTC.

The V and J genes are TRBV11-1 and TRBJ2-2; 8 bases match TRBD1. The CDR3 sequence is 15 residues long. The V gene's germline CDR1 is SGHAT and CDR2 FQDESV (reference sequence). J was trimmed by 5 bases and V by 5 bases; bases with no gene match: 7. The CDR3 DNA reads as TGTGCCAGCAGCCGCAGGGGGCGAAATACCGGGGAGCTGTTTTTT. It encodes CASSRRGRNTGELFF.

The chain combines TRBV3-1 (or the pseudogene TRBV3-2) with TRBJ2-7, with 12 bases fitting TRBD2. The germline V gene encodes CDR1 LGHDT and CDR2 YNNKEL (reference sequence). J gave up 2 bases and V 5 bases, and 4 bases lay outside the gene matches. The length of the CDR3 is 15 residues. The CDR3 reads CASSVRLAGAYEQYF. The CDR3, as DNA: TGTGCCAGCAGCGTTCGACTAGCGGGAGCCTACGAGCAGTACTTC.

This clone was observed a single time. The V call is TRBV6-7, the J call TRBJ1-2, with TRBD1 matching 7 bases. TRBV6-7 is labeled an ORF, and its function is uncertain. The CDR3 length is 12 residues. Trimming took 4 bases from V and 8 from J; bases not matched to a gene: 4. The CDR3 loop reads CASSSDRHGYTF. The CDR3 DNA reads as TGTGCCAGCAGTTCGGACAGGCACGGCTACACCTTC.

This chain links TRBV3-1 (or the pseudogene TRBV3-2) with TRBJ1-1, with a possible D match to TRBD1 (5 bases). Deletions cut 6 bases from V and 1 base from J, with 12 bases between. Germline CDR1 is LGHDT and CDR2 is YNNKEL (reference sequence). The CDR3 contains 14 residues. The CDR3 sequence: CASSRGTENTEAFF. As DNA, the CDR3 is TGTGCCAGCAGTCGCGGGACGGAGAACACTGAAGCTTTCTTT.

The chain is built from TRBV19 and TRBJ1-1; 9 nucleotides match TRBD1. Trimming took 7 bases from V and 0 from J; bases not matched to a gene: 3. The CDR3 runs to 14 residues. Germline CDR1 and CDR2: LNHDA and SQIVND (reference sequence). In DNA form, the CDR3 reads TGTGCCAGTAAGGACAGGGGAATGAACACTGAAGCTTTCTTT. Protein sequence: CASKDRGMNTEAFF.

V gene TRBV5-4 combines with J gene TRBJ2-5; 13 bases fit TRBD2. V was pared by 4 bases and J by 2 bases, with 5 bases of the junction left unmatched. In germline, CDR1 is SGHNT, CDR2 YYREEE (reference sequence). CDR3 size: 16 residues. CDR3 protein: CASSIKLAGGQETQYF. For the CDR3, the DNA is TGTGCCAGCAGCATAAAACTAGCGGGAGGGCAAGAGACCCAGTACTTC.

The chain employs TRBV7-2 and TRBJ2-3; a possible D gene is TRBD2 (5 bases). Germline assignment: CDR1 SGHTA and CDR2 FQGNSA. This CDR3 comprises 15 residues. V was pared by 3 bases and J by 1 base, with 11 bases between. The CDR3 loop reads CASSFFLSGTDTQYF. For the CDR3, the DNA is TGTGCCAGCAGCTTTTTCCTTAGCGGCACAGATACGCAGTATTTT.

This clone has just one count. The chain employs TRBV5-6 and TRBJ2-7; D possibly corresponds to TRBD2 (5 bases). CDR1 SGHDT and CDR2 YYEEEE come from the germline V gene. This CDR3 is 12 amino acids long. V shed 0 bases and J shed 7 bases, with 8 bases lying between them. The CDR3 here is CASSLATGEQYF. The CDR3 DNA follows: TGTGCCAGCAGCTTGGCCACGGGGGAGCAGTACTTC.

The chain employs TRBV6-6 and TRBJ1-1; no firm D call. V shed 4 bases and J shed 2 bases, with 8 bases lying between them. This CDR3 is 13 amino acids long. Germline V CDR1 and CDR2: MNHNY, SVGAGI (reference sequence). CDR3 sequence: CASSSQSNTEAFF. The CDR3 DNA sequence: TGTGCCAGCAGTTCACAGTCAAACACTGAAGCTTTCTTT.

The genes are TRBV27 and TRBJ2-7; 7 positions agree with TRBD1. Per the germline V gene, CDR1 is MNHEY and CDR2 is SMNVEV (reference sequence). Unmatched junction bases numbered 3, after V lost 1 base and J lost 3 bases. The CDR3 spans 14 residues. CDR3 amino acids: CASSLWNRGYEQYF. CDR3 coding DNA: TGTGCCAGCAGTTTATGGAACAGGGGCTACGAGCAGTACTTC.

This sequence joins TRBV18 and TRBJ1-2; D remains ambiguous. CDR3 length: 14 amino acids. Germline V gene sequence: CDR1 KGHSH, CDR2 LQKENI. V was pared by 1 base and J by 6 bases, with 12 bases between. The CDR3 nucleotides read TGTGCCAGCTCACCACGGGTAGGAGCGGATGGCTACACCTTC. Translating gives CASSPRVGADGYTF.

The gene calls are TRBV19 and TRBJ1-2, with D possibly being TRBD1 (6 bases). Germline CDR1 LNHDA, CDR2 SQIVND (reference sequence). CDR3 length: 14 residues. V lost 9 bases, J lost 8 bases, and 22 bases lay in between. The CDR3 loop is CASTLDGGLGGYTF. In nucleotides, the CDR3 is TGTGCCAGCACCCTTGACGGGGGGCTGGGAGGCTACACCTTC.

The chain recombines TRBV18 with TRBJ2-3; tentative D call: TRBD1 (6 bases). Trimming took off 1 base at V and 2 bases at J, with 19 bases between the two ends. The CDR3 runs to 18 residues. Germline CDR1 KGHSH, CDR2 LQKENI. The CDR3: CASSPRRSGGSDTDTQYF. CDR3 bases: TGTGCCAGCTCACCACGTAGGTCTGGGGGCTCCGACACAGATACGCAGTATTTT.

CDR3 in amino acids: CASSQGVAGANVLTF. The CDR3 DNA sequence: TGTGCCAGCAGCCAAGGGGTAGCAGGGGCCAACGTCCTGACTTTC. The V gene is TRBV3-1 (or the pseudogene TRBV3-2), the J gene TRBJ2-6, with D hard to call. Trimming shortened V by 1 base and J by 4 bases, and 8 bases separated the two germline ends. This CDR3 is built from 15 residues. CDR1 LGHDT and CDR2 YNNKEL come from the germline V gene (reference sequence).